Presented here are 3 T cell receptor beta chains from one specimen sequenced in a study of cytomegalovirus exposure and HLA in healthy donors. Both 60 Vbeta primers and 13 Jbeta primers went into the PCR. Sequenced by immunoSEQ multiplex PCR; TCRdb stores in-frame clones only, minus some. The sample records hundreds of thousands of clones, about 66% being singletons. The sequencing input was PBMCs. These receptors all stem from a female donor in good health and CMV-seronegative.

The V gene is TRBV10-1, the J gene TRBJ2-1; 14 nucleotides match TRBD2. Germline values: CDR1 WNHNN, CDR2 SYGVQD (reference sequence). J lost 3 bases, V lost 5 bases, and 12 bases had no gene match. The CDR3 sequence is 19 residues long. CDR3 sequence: CASSFPGLAGVRGYNEQFF. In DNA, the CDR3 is TGCGCCAGCAGTTTCCCGGGACTAGCGGGAGTCCGTGGCTACAATGAGCAGTTCTTC.

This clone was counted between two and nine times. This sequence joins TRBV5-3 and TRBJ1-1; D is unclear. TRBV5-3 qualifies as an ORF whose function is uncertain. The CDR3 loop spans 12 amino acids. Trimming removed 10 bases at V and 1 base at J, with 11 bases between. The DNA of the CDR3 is TGTGCCGGCCCGCTCAGGAACACTGAAGCTTTCTTT. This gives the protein CAGPLRNTEAFF.

In DNA form, the CDR3 reads TGCGCCAGCGGGGCAGGGGTCAATCAGCCCCAGCATTTT. Protein sequence: CASGAGVNQPQHF. The genes are TRBV10-1 and TRBJ1-5, with a possible D match to TRBD1 (6 bases). V was clipped by 8 bases and J by 3 bases, with 11 bases between them. From germline, CDR1 is WNHNN and CDR2 SYGVQD (reference sequence). This CDR3 has 13 amino acids.